The sample holds a few counts of the clone carrying this T cell receptor (beta chain). Antigen specificity is unknown. Libraries were prepared by immunoSEQ multiplex PCR; TCRdb keeps only in-frame clonotypes and omits some of them. This table holds around 9,000 clones, approximately 68% found once. This sample was taken from a study of somatic mutations in cytotoxic T cells in rheumatoid arthritis. Study details: Blood from the patient (approximately 30 ml EDTA) was drawn right after diagnosis, pretreatment. Study results and caveats: Each of about an eighth of the roughly 60 patients had a largest CD8+ clone that made up more than 20% of CD8+ cells.

The sample consisted of CD8+ T cells sorted from blood. This clonotype originated in an adult with rheumatoid arthritis.

The CDR3 protein is CASSYQETQYF. In DNA form, the CDR3 reads TGTGCCAGCAGTTACCAAGAGACCCAGTACTTC. This chain links TRBV27 with TRBJ2-5; no definite D call. V dropped 4 bases and J dropped 0 bases, with 0 bases sitting between them. CDR1 is MNHEY and CDR2 is SMNVEV in the germline V gene (reference sequence). The CDR3 length is 11 residues.